This T cell receptor beta chain was obtained from a study of T cell responses to AZD1222 COVID-19 vaccine. In the study overall: Second-dose timings of about 4 or about 12 weeks were pooled. Broader study findings: Possibly, clonal diversity was underestimated; donors were largely white British and included more females. CD4 TCRs covered the whole spike, strongest at regions 160-218 and 743-854. With two AZD1222 doses given, Spike-specific TCR breadth and depth both rose.

Points on this clone: The antigen remains undetermined.

The CDR3 sequence is 17 residues long. Per germline, CDR1 MGHRA and CDR2 YSYEKL. V lost 0 bases and J lost 6; bases outside the gene matches: 8. Produced via immunoSEQ multiplex PCR; TCRdb's table is partial and in-frame only. The sample includes fewer than 150,000 clones, around 88% seen only once; the top ten take 4.5% to 6%. This material consisted of peripheral blood, taken on day 0 of AZD1222 vaccination. The chain uses TRBV4-1 and TRBJ2-1; 10 nucleotides agree with TRBD2. This TCR came from an adult in good health. The CDR3 sequence: CASSQEGWTSGVNEQFF. Here the CDR3 DNA reads TGCGCCAGCAGCCAAGAAGGGTGGACTAGCGGCGTCAATGAGCAGTTCTTC.